These 30 T cell receptor beta chains came from one sample sequenced in a study of T cell repertoires in cytomegalovirus infection. No antigen has been identified for these receptors. TCRdb itself ran the reads through MiXCR, one entry per CDR3 protein. The sample lists 600,000 to 700,000 distinct CDR3 sequences, roughly 36% seen once, with 15% to 20% in the top ten. Sequencing was performed on cultured PBMCs, taken from culture after CMV antigen stimulation. These receptors all come from a human donor in good health (CMV status not recorded). Some clones in this sample may be carry-over from other donors' samples.

The chain has TRBV20-1 and TRBJ1-4; TRBD1 aligns across 10 bases. The CDR3 extends over 14 amino acids. Germline V gives CDR1 DFQATT, CDR2 SNEGSKA (reference sequence). The V and J ends lost 3 bases and 7 bases, in that order; junction bases with no gene match: 5. CDR3 sequence (DNA): TGCAGTGCTAGGAGACAGGGGGCAATTGAAAAACTGTTTTTT. Amino acids: CSARRQGAIEKLFF.

The J gene is TRBJ2-3, the V gene TRBV27, with 7 nucleotides matching TRBD1. The V gene's germline CDR1 is MNHEY and CDR2 SMNVEV (reference sequence). The CDR3 has 15 residues. V trimming: 2 bases; J trimming: 1 base; junction bases outside the gene matches: 3. CDR3 in DNA: TGTGCCAGCAGTTTAAGGGACAGAGGCACAGATACGCAGTATTTT. This encodes CASSLRDRGTDTQYF.

This clonotype was recorded only once. The chain joins TRBV28 to TRBJ2-7, with D unclear. Germline V gives CDR1 MDHEN, CDR2 SYDVKM. The CDR3 is 16 amino acids. Trimming stripped 5 bases from V and 3 bases from J, with 20 bases between. CDR3 DNA sequence: TGTGCCAGCAGTCCCCCTAGGCGGCAGCGATACTACGAGCAGTACTTC. Encoded protein: CASSPPRRQRYYEQYF. Looking up the rest from reference TRBV28 and TRBJ2-7 gives the full variable domain: DVKVTQSSRYLVKRTGEKVFLECVQDMDHENMFWYRQDPGLGLRLIYFSYDVKMKEKGDIPEGYSVSREKKERFSLILESASTNQTSMYLCASSPPRRQRYYEQYFGPGTRLTVT.

The chain uses TRBV7-9 and TRBJ2-7; no clear D. There are 13 residues in the CDR3. V dropped 5 bases and J dropped 1 base, with 9 bases sitting between them. The V gene's germline CDR1 is SEHNR and CDR2 FQNEAQ (reference sequence). Here the CDR3 DNA reads TGTGCCAGCAGCCCTCCTCGGTCCTACGAGCAGTACTTC. Translation: CASSPPRSYEQYF.

This clonotype showed up just a few times. The rearrangement joins TRBV28 to TRBJ1-2; D is unclear. CDR3 length: 13 residues. Germline V gene data show CDR1 as MDHEN and CDR2 as SYDVKM. Trimming took off 6 bases at V and 8 bases at J, with 16 bases between the two ends. The CDR3 sequence is CASRISGSPGYTF. The DNA for the CDR3 is TGTGCCAGCAGAATATCGGGGTCGCCCGGCTACACCTTC.

In this sample, this clonotype turned up a few times. The J gene is TRBJ2-7, the V gene TRBV27, with a weak D call TRBD1 (5 bases). CDR1 is MNHEY, CDR2 SMNVEV, per germline (reference sequence). V lost 6 bases and J lost 4, with 16 bases in between. The length of the CDR3 is 14 residues. CDR3 region: CASRPTLAGYEQYF. For the CDR3, the DNA is TGTGCCAGCAGACCTACTTTGGCAGGGTACGAGCAGTACTTC.

This chain uses TRBV4-1 with TRBJ2-3, with 7 bases that match TRBD1. With 2 bases clipped from V and 0 bases from J, the junction kept 5 bases outside the gene matches. The length of the CDR3 is 16 residues. CDR1 is MGHRA, CDR2 YSYEKL, per germline. The DNA of the CDR3 is TGCGCCAGCAGCCAACTAGGACAGGATAGCACAGATACGCAGTATTTT. Translated: CASSQLGQDSTDTQYF.

The chain couples TRBV19 to TRBJ1-1; D not resolved. CDR1 and CDR2 (germline): LNHDA, SQIVND (reference sequence). Trimming removed 7 bases at V and 4 bases at J, with 16 bases between. The CDR3 consists of 14 residues. CDR3 protein: CASTLVSGGTEAFF. Here the CDR3 DNA reads TGTGCCAGTACCCTCGTATCGGGTGGCACTGAAGCTTTCTTT.

The chain carries TRBV10-3 and TRBJ1-5; no firm D call. This CDR3 has 15 amino acids. The V gene's germline CDR1 is ENHRY and CDR2 SYGVKD. Trimming removed 4 bases from V and 3 bases from J, with 13 bases in between. The CDR3 protein is CAISVGGGPNQPQHF. CDR3 nucleotides: TGTGCCATCAGTGTCGGAGGAGGGCCCAATCAGCCCCAGCATTTT.

This clonotype was observed a handful of times. V usage is TRBV6-6 and J usage is TRBJ2-4; D could derive from TRBD1 or TRBD2 (5 bases each). V lost 8 bases, J lost 9 bases, and 17 bases lay in between. The CDR3 totals 13 residues. Germline lookup yields CDR1 MNHNY and CDR2 SVGAGI (reference sequence). This CDR3 is CASLTRGLGIQYF. The CDR3 DNA reads as TGTGCCAGCCTCACTAGGGGTCTCGGCATTCAGTACTTC.

This clonotype was recorded many times. This chain connects TRBV7-6 to TRBJ2-7; 8 positions match TRBD2. V shed 5 bases and J 3 bases; nucleotides not matched to a gene: 9. This CDR3 is 15 amino acids long. Looked up from germline, CDR1 is SGHVS and CDR2 is FNYEAQ. In nucleotides, the CDR3 is TGTGCCAGCAGCAGAGACCCGGGGGGGATCTACGAGCAGTACTTC. Its protein product is CASSRDPGGIYEQYF.

The V gene is TRBV7-2, the J gene TRBJ2-3; TRBD2 is a possible D gene (6 bases). From germline, CDR1 is SGHTA and CDR2 FQGNSA. The CDR3 spans 16 residues. With 5 bases removed from V and 0 bases from J, the gap between germline ends came to 15 bases. The CDR3 protein is CASSAFRGASTDTQYF. CDR3 nucleotides: TGTGCCAGCAGCGCCTTTCGCGGGGCGAGCACAGATACGCAGTATTTT. Full variable domain (outside the CDR3, taken from reference TRBV7-2 and TRBJ2-3): GAGVSQSPSNKVTEKGKDVELRCDPISGHTALYWYRQSLGQGLEFLIYFQGNSAPDKSGLPSDRFSAERTGGSVSTLTIQRTQQEDSAVYLCASSAFRGASTDTQYFGPGTRLTVL.

The rearrangement links TRBV5-4 to TRBJ2-5; 13 bases fit TRBD2. The trim removed 3 bases at V and 7 bases at J, leaving 12 bases unmatched. The V gene's germline CDR1 is SGHNT and CDR2 YYREEE (reference sequence). CDR3 length: 17 amino acids. CDR3 DNA sequence: TGTGCCAGCAGCTCTAGGACTAGCGGGAGCCTCGGCGGGACCCAGTACTTC. Translated: CASSSRTSGSLGGTQYF.

Notes on this clonotype: The junction departs from the called germline gene at one end, perhaps through a read error. The rearrangement uses TRBV5-1 and TRBJ1-1; D not resolved. The germline V gene encodes CDR1 SGHRS and CDR2 YFSETQ. There are 14 residues in the CDR3. Here the CDR3 reads CASRLAVSSTEAFF. CDR3 DNA sequence: TGCGCCAGCAGGTTGGCAGTGTCTAGCACTGAAGCTTTCTTT.

This clonotype was counted between two and nine times. The genes are TRBV19 and TRBJ2-3; tentatively, D is TRBD2 (6 bases). CDR1 is LNHDA, CDR2 SQIVND, per germline (reference sequence). V was trimmed by 4 bases and J by 6 bases, leaving 17 bases between them. This CDR3 spans 15 amino acids. Here the CDR3 reads CASSNRLETTDTQYF. The CDR3 coding sequence is TGTGCCAGTAGTAACCGACTAGAGACCACGGATACGCAGTATTTT.

The V call is TRBV20-1, the J call TRBJ2-7; 7 positions agree with TRBD1. Looked up from germline, CDR1 is DFQATT and CDR2 is SNEGSKA (reference sequence). The length of the CDR3 is 13 residues. V was pared by 6 bases and J by 2 bases, with 7 bases of the junction left unmatched. CDR3 sequence: CSAETGLAYEQYF. The DNA for the CDR3 is TGCAGTGCAGAGACAGGGCTGGCCTACGAGCAGTACTTC.

This clonotype has more than one count but fewer than ten. CDR3 nucleotide sequence: TGTGCCAGCAGCCAAACAGGGGGTGGAAACACCATATATTTT. It is translated as CASSQTGGGNTIYF. This chain links TRBV7-2 with TRBJ1-3, with TRBD1 identical over 8 bases. The germline gives CDR1 SGHTA, CDR2 FQGNSA. Unmatched junction bases numbered 3, after V lost 5 bases and J lost 3 bases. The CDR3 consists of 14 residues.

The gene calls are TRBV27 and TRBJ2-1, with TRBD1 as a possible D gene (6 bases). CDR3 length: 15 residues. Between the trimmed V and J ends, which lost 8 bases and 0 bases, there was a span of 14 bases. Germline V lookup: CDR1 MNHEY, CDR2 SMNVEV (reference sequence). The CDR3 spells CASYRDRSSYNEQFF. In DNA, the CDR3 is TGTGCCAGCTACAGGGACCGGAGCTCCTACAATGAGCAGTTCTTC.

In this sample, this clonotype turned up a few times. The V call is TRBV11-2, the J call TRBJ2-3, with 8 bases fitting TRBD2. This CDR3 is 16 amino acids long. Germline loops: CDR1 SGHAT, CDR2 FQNNGV. Trimming removed 3 bases from V and 1 base from J; junction bases left unmatched: 6. Written as DNA, the CDR3 is TGTGCCAGCAGCTTTGGGCGGGGGGCCCGCACAGATACGCAGTATTTT. This sequence encodes CASSFGRGARTDTQYF.

This clonotype has just a few counts. The chain carries TRBV7-2 and TRBJ2-7; 7 nucleotides align to TRBD2. CDR3 length: 14 residues. Trimming removed 4 bases from V and 4 bases from J; junction bases left unmatched: 7. The germline V gene has CDR1 SGHTA and CDR2 FQGNSA. This chain's CDR3 is CASSSFMGGYEQYF. The CDR3 nucleotides are TGTGCCAGCAGCTCGTTTATGGGGGGGTACGAGCAGTACTTC.

This clonotype was detected a few times. The chain uses TRBV5-4 and TRBJ2-1; 10 nucleotides agree with TRBD2. With V trimmed by 4 bases and J by 3 bases, 7 bases remained unmatched. The germline V gene encodes CDR1 SGHNT and CDR2 YYREEE (reference sequence). The CDR3 length is 16 residues. The CDR3 region has the DNA TGTGCCAGCAGCGACCCTAGCGGGAGTTTCTACAATGAGCAGTTCTTC. Its protein is CASSDPSGSFYNEQFF. The entire variable domain, with the rest obtained from reference TRBV5-4 and TRBJ2-1, is as follows: ETGVTQSPTHLIKTRGQQVTLRCSSQSGHNTVSWYQQALGQGPQFIFQYYREEENGRGNFPPRFSGLQFPNYSSELNVNALELDDSALYLCASSDPSGSFYNEQFFGPGTRLTVL.

The chain is built from TRBV2 and TRBJ2-3; D is uncertain. Germline lookup yields CDR1 SNHLY and CDR2 FYNNEI. CDR3 length equals 14 residues. V dropped 1 base and J dropped 4 bases, with 9 bases sitting between them. The chain's CDR3 is CASSEDLGSDTQYF. Written as DNA, the CDR3 is TGTGCCAGCAGTGAAGATCTGGGCTCAGATACGCAGTATTTT.

The V gene is TRBV19, the J gene TRBJ2-7; D might be TRBD2 (6 bases). This CDR3 is 15 amino acids long. Germline assignment: CDR1 LNHDA and CDR2 SQIVND (reference sequence). Trimming took off 1 base at V and 0 bases at J, with 10 bases between the two ends. CDR3 region: CASSIGGLASYEQYF. CDR3 bases: TGTGCCAGTAGTATAGGGGGACTGGCCTCCTACGAGCAGTACTTC.

The table lists this clonotype with many counts. The CDR3: CASSLVGTSGSGETQYF. CDR3 in DNA: TGTGCCAGCAGCTTAGTCGGGACTAGCGGGAGTGGGGAGACCCAGTACTTC. This chain uses TRBV7-2 with TRBJ2-5, with 14 bases identical to TRBD2. Germline values: CDR1 SGHTA, CDR2 FQGNSA. The junction had 6 bases not matched to a gene; V was cut back by 1 base and J by 5 bases. The CDR3 spans 17 residues.

The table lists this clonotype with many counts. This rearrangement joins TRBV7-2 to TRBJ1-1, with D perhaps TRBD1 (5 bases). The germline CDR1 and CDR2 sequences are SGHTA and FQGNSA. V lost 8 bases and J 5 bases, leaving 15 bases between the germline ends. This CDR3 has 13 amino acids. Here the CDR3 reads CASVEGLGTEAFF. CDR3 DNA: TGTGCCAGCGTTGAGGGGCTGGGGACTGAAGCTTTCTTT.

The chain employs TRBV6-6 and TRBJ1-1, with TRBD1 matching over 9 bases. With V trimmed by 5 bases and J by 3 bases, 4 bases remained unmatched. This CDR3 region has 14 residues. CDR1 is MNHNY, CDR2 SVGAGI, per germline (reference sequence). CDR3 amino acids: CASSTGQGYTEAFF. DNA of the CDR3: TGTGCCAGCAGTACCGGACAGGGGTACACTGAAGCTTTCTTT.

The chain's CDR3 is CASREGQGGDGYTF. The CDR3 DNA follows: TGCGCCAGCAGGGAGGGGCAGGGTGGGGATGGCTACACCTTC. The rearrangement uses TRBV4-1 and TRBJ1-2; the D gene is possibly TRBD1 (5 bases). This CDR3 has 14 residues. Germline CDR1 and CDR2: MGHRA and YSYEKL. V was pared by 6 bases and J by 6 bases, with 17 bases between.

V is TRBV10-3 and J is TRBJ2-3; D ambiguous. This CDR3 region has 13 residues. V was trimmed by 2 bases and J by 4 bases, leaving 7 bases between them. Germline CDR1 and CDR2: ENHRY and SYGVKD. CDR3 region: CAISEGLSDTQYF. The DNA of the CDR3 is TGTGCCATCAGTGAGGGCTTGTCAGATACGCAGTATTTT.

This clonotype appeared a few times. CDR3 DNA sequence: TGTGCCAGCACAGGGTTGGAGGGTGGGGCCAACGTCCTGACTTTC. Its translation: CASTGLEGGANVLTF. V gene TRBV27 combines with J gene TRBJ2-6; the D gene is possibly TRBD2 (6 bases). The V end lost 7 bases, the J end lost 3 bases, and 13 bases lay between the germline ends. CDR3 length equals 15 residues. Germline-derived CDR1 and CDR2 are MNHEY and SMNVEV (reference sequence).

This CDR3 reads CSANRPYEQYF. The CDR3 nucleotides are TGCAGTGCTAACCGACCATACGAGCAGTACTTC. The V gene is TRBV20-1, the J gene TRBJ2-7; no definite D call. The CDR3 totals 11 residues. Trimming took 4 bases from V and 4 from J, leaving 8 bases between them. Germline values: CDR1 DFQATT, CDR2 SNEGSKA (reference sequence).